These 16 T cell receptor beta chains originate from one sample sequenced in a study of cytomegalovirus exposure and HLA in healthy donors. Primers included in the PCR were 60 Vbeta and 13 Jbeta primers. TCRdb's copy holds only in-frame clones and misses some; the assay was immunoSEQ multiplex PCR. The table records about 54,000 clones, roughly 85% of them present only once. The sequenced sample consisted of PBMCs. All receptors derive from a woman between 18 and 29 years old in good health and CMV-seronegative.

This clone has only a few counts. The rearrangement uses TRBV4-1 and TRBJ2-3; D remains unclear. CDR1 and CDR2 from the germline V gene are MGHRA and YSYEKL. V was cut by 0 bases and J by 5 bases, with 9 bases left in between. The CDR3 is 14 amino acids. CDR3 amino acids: CASSQDDSGDTQYF. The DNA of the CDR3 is TGCGCCAGCAGCCAAGATGATTCGGGAGATACGCAGTATTTT.

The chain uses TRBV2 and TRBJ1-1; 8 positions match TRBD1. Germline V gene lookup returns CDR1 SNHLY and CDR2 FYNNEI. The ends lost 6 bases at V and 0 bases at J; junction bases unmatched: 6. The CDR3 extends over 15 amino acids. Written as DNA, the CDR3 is TGTGCCAGCAGCGACAGGGGAAACATGAACACTGAAGCTTTCTTT. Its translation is CASSDRGNMNTEAFF.

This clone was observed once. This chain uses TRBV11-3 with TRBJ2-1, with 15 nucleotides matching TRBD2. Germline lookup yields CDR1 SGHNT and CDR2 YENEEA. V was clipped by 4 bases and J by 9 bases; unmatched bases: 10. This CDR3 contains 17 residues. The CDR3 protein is CASSSGLAGGPRVEQFF. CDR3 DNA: TGTGCCAGCAGCTCTGGACTAGCGGGAGGGCCGAGAGTTGAGCAGTTCTTC.

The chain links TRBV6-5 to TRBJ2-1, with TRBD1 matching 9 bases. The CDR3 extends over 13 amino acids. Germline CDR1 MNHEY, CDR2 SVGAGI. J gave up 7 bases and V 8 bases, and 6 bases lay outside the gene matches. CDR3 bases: TGTGCCAGCGGGACAGGGTCGTGGAATGAGCAGTTCTTC. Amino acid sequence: CASGTGSWNEQFF.

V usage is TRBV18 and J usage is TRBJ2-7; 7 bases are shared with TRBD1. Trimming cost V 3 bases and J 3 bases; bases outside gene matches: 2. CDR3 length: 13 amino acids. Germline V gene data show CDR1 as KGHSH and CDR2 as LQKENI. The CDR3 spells CASSPGTDYEQYF. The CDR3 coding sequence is TGTGCCAGCTCACCGGGGACAGACTACGAGCAGTACTTC.

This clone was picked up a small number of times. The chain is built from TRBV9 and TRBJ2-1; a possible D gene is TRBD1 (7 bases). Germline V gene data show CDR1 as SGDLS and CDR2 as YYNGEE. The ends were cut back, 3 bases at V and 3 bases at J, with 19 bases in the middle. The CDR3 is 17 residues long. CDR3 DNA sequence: TGTGCCAGCAGCGGAGCTATGGCAGGGGGGTTCTACAATGAGCAGTTCTTC. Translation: CASSGAMAGGFYNEQFF.

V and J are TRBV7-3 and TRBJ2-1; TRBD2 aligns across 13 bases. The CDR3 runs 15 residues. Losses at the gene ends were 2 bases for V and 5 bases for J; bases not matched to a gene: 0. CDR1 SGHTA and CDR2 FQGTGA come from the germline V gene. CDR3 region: CASSLGLAGDNEQFF. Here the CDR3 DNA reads TGTGCCAGCAGCTTAGGACTAGCGGGAGACAATGAGCAGTTCTTC.

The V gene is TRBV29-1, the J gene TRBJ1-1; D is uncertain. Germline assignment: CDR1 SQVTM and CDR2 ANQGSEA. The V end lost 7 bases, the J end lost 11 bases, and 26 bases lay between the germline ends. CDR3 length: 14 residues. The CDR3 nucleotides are TGCAGCGCCCCGTCAGTACTTGTCCCCGGAGGGGCTTTCTTT. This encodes CSAPSVLVPGGAFF.

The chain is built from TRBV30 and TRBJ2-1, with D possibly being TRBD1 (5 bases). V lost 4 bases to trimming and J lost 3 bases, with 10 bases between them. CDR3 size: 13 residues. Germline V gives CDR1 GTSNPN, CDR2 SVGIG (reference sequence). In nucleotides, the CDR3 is TGTGCCTGGAACCGACAGCTCTACAATGAGCAGTTCTTC. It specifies CAWNRQLYNEQFF.

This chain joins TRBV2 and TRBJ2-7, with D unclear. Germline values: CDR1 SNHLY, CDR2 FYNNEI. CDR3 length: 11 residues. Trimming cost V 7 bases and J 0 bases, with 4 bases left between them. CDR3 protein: CASTRSYEQYF. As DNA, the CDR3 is TGTGCCAGCACCCGCTCCTACGAGCAGTACTTC.

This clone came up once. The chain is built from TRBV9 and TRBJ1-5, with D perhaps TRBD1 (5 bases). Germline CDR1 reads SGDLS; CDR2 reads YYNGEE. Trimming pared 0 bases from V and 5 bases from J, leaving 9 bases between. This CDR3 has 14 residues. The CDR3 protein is CASSVDSGHQPQHF. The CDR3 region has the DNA TGTGCCAGCAGCGTAGATTCAGGGCATCAGCCCCAGCATTTT.

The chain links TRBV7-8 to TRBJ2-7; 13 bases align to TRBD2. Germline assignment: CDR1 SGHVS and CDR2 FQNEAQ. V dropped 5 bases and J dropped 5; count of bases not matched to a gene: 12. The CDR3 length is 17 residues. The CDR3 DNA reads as TGTGCCAGCAGCCCAGAGACTAGCGGGAGGCTGAGCCACGAGCAGTACTTC. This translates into CASSPETSGRLSHEQYF.

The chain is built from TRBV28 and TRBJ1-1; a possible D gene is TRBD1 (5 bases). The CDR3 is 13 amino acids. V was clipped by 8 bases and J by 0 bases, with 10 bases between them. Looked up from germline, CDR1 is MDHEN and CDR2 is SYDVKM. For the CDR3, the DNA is TGTGCCAGCCGGGGGAACTTGAACACTGAAGCTTTCTTT. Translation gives CASRGNLNTEAFF.

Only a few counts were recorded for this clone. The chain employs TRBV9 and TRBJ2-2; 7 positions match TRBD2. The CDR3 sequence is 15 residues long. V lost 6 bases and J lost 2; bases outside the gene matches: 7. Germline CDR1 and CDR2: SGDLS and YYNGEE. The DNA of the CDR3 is TGTGCCAGCAACCCCCCTAGCGGAAACACCGGGGAGCTGTTTTTT. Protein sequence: CASNPPSGNTGELFF.

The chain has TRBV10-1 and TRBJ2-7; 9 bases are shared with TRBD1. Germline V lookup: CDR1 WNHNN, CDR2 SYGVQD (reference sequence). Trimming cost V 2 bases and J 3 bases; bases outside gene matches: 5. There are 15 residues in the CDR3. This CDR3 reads CASSEPGQGVYEQYF. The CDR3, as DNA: TGCGCCAGCAGTGAGCCGGGACAGGGAGTCTACGAGCAGTACTTC.

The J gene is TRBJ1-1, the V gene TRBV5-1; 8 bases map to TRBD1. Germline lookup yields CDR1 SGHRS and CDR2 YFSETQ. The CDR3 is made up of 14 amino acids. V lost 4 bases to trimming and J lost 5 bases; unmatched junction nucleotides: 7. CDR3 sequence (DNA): TGCGCCAGCAGCCTACGGACAGGGCAAACTGAAGCTTTCTTT. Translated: CASSLRTGQTEAFF.